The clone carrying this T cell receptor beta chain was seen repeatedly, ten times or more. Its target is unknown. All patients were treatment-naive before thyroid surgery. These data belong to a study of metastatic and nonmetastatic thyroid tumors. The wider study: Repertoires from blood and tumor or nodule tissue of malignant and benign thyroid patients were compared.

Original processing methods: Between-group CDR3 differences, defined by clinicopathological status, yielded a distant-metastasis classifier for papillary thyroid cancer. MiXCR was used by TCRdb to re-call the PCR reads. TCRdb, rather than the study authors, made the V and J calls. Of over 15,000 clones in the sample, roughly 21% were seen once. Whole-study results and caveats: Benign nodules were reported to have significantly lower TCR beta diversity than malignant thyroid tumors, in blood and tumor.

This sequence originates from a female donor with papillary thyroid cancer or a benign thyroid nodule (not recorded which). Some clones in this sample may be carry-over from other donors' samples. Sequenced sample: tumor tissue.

The CDR3 reads CAGLRGGQSNEKLFF. In nucleotides, the CDR3 is TGTGCCGGACTCCGGGGGGGACAGTCTAATGAAAAACTGTTTTTT. V gene TRBV2 combines with J gene TRBJ1-4, with TRBD1 identical over 7 bases. The CDR3 sequence is 15 residues long. Germline V gene lookup returns CDR1 SNHLY and CDR2 FYNNEI. Trimming took 11 bases from V and 3 from J; bases not matched to a gene: 12. The entire variable domain, with the rest obtained from reference TRBV2 and TRBJ1-4, is as follows: EPEVTQTPSHQVTQMGQEVILRCVPISNHLYFYWYRQILGQKVEFLVSFYNNEISEKSEIFDDQFSVERPDGSNFTLKIRSTKLEDSAMYFCAGLRGGQSNEKLFFGSGTQLSVL.